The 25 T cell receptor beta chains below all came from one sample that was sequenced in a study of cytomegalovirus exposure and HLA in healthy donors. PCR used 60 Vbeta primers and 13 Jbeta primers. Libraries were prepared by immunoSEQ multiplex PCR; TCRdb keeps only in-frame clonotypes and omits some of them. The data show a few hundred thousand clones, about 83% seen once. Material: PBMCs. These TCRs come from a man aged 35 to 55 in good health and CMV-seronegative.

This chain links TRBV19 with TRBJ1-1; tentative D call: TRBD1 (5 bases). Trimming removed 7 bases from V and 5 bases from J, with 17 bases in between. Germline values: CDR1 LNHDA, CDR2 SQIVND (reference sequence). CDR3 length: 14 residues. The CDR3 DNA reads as TGTGCCAGTATGGGCGGGGCAGGGCGTACTGAAGCTTTCTTT. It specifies CASMGGAGRTEAFF.

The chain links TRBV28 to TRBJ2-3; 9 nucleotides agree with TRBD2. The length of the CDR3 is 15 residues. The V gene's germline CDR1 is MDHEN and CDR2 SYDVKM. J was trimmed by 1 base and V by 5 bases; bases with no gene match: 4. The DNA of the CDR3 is TGTGCCAGCAGTCCGCGGGGGGGCGGCACAGATACGCAGTATTTT. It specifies CASSPRGGGTDTQYF.

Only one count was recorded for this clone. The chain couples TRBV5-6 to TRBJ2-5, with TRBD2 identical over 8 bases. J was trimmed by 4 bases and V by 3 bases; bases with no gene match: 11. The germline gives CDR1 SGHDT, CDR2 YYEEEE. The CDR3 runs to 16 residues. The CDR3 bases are TGTGCCAGCAGCTCGCCCTTAGCGGGGAAGGGAGAGACCCAGTACTTC. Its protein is CASSSPLAGKGETQYF.

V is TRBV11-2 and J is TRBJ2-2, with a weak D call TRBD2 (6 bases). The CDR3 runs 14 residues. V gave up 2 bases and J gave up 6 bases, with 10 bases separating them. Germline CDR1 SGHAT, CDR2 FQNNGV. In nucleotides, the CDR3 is TGTGCCAGCAGCTTATGGTGGGGGGCCGGGGAGCTGTTTTTT. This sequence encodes CASSLWWGAGELFF.

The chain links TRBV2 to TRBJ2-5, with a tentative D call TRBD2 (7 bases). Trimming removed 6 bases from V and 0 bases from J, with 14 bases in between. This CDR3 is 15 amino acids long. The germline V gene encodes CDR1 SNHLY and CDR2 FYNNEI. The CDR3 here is CASSGGPLYQETQYF. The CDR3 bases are TGTGCCAGCAGCGGGGGGCCCTTATACCAAGAGACCCAGTACTTC.

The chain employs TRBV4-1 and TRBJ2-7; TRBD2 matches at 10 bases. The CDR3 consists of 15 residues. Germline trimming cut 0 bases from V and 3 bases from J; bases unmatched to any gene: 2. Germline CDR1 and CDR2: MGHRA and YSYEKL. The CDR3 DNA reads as TGCGCCAGCAGCCAAGATGCTAGCGGGGGCTACGAGCAGTACTTC. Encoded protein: CASSQDASGGYEQYF.

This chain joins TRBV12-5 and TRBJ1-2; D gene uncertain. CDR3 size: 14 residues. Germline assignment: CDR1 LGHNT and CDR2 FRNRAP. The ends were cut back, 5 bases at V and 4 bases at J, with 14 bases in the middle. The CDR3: CASGPPEGFYGYTF. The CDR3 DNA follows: TGTGCTAGTGGTCCCCCAGAGGGATTCTATGGCTACACCTTC.

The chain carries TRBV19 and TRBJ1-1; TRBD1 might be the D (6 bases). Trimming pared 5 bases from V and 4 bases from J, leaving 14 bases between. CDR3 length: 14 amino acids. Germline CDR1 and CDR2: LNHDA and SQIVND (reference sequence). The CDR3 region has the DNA TGTGCCAGTAGTCCGAGGGGAGGGGGCACTGAAGCTTTCTTT. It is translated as CASSPRGGGTEAFF.

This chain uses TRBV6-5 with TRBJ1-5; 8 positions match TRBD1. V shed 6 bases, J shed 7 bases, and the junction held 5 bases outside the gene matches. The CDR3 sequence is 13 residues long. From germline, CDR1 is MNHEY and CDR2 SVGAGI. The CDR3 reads CASSQGAGQPQHF. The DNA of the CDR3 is TGTGCCAGCAGCCAGGGGGCGGGCCAGCCCCAGCATTTT.

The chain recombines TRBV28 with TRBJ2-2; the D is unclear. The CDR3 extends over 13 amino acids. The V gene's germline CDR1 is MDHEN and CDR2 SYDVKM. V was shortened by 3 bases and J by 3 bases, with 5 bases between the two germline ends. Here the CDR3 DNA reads TGTGCCAGCAGTTTCCTAGACACCGGGGAGCTGTTTTTT. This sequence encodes CASSFLDTGELFF.

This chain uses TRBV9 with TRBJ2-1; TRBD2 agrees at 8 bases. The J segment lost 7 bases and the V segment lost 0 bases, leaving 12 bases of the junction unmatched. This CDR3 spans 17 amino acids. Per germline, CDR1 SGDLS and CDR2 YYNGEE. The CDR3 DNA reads TGTGCCAGCAGCGTAGGTATAACGAGCGGGAGCCAGAATGAGCAGTTCTTC. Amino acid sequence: CASSVGITSGSQNEQFF. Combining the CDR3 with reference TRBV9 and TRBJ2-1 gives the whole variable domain DSGVTQTPKHLITATGQRVTLRCSPRSGDLSVYWYQQSLDQGLQFLIQYYNGEERAKGNILERFSAQQFPDLHSELNLSSLELGDSALYFCASSVGITSGSQNEQFFGPGTRLTVL.

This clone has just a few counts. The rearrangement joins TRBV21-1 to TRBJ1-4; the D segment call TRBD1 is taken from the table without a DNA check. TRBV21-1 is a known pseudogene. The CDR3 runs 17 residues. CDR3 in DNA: TGTGCCAGCAGCAAAGAAGGTGACAGGGGGTCTGGTGAAAAACTGTTTTTT. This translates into CASSKEGDRGSGEKLFF.

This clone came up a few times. The CDR3 DNA reads as TGCGCCAGCAGCCTCGGACTAGCGGGCGCCCTGAGCACAGATACGCAGTATTTT. It codes for CASSLGLAGALSTDTQYF. The V and J genes are TRBV4-1 and TRBJ2-3, with TRBD2 identical over 11 bases. The CDR3 covers 18 residues. The V gene's germline CDR1 is MGHRA and CDR2 YSYEKL. Trimming at V came to 4 bases and at J to 0 bases, leaving 9 bases not matched to a gene.

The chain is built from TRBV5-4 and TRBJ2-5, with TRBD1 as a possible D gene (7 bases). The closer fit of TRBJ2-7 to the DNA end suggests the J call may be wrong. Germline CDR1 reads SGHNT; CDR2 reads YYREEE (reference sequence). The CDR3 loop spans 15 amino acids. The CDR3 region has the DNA TGTGCCAGCAGCTTTGCGGGGACAGCATCCTACGAGCAGTACTTC. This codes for CASSFAGTASYEQYF.

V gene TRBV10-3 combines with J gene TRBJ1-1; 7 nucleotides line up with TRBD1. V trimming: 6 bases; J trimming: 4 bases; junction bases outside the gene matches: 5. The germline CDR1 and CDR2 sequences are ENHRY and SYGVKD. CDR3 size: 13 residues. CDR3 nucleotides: TGTGCCATCAGAACAGGGGATAGCACTGAAGCTTTCTTT. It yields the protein CAIRTGDSTEAFF.

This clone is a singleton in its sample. The CDR3 sequence is CASSLFHEGAFEQFF. For the CDR3, the DNA is TGTGCCAGCAGCTTATTTCACGAGGGGGCGTTTGAGCAGTTCTTC. This sequence joins TRBV7-2 and TRBJ2-1; 7 bases match TRBD1. Germline trimming cut 2 bases from V and 9 bases from J; bases unmatched to any gene: 10. The CDR3 has 15 amino acids. Germline V lookup: CDR1 SGHTA, CDR2 FQGNSA.

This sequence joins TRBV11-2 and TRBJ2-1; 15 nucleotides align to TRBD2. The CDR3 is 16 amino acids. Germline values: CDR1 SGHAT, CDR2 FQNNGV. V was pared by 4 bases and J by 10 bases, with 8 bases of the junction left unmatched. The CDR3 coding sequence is TGTGCCAGCAGCTCCGGACTAGCGGGAGGGGGCTGGGAGCAGTTCTTC. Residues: CASSSGLAGGGWEQFF.

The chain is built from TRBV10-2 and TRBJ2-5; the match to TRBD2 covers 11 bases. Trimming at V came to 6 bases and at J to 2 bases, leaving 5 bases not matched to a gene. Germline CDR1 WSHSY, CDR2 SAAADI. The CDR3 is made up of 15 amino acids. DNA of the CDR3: TGCGCCAGCAGACCGGGACTAGCGGAACAAGAGACCCAGTACTTC. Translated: CASRPGLAEQETQYF.

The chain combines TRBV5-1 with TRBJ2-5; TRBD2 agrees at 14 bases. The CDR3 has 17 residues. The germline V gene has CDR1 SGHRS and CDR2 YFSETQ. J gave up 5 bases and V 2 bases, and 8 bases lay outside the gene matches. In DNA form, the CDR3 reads TGCGCCAGCAGCTTAGGGACTAGCGGGAGTTGGGAGGAGACCCAGTACTTC. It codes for CASSLGTSGSWEETQYF.

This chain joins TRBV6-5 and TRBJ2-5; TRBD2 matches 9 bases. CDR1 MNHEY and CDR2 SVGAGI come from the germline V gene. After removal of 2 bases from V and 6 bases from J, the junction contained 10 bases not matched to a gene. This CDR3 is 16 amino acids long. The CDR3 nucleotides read TGTGCCAGCAGTTACGGGTGGCGGGGGGGTTTGAAGACCCAGTACTTC. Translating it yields CASSYGWRGGLKTQYF.

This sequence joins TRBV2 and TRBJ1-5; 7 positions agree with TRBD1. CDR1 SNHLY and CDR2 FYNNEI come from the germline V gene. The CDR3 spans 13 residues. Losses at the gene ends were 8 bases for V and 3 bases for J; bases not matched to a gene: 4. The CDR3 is CASGDRPNQPQHF. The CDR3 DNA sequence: TGTGCCAGCGGGGACAGACCCAATCAGCCCCAGCATTTT.

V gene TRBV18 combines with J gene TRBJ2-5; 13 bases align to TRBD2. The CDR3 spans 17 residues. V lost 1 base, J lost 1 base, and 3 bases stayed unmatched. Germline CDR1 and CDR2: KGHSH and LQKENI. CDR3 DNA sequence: TGTGCCAGCTCACCACGGACTAGCGGGGGACCCCAAGAGACCCAGTACTTC. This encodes CASSPRTSGGPQETQYF.

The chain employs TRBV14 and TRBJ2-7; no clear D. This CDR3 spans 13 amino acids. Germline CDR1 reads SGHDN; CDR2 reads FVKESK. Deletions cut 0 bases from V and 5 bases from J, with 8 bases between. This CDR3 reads CASSQDWADEQYF. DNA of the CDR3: TGTGCCAGCAGCCAAGATTGGGCCGACGAGCAGTACTTC.

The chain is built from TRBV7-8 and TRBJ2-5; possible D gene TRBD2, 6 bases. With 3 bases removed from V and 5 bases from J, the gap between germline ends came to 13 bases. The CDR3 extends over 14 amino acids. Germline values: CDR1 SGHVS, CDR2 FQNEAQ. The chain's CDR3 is CASSFGTVRETQYF. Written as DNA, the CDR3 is TGTGCCAGCAGCTTCGGGACTGTACGGGAGACCCAGTACTTC.

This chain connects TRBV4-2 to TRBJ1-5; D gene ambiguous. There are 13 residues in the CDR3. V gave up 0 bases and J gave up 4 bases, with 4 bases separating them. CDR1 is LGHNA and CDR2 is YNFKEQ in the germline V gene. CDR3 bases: TGTGCCAGCAGCCAAGATACTAATCAGCCCCAGCATTTT. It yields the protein CASSQDTNQPQHF.